This TCR beta chain comes out of a study of tumor-infiltrating lymphocytes in primary liver carcinoma. With a constant-region primer, TCR beta cDNA was made from approximately 500 ng of total RNA. Researchers made the TCR beta libraries by running three nested multiplex PCR rounds with slightly modified ARM-PCR. TCRdb passed the multiplex PCR reads through MiXCR, listing each CDR3 protein once. Of 100,000 to 150,000 distinct CDR3 sequences listed, around 64% are singletons. Unsorted bulk tissue (about 20-30 mg) underwent RNA and DNA co-extraction. Patients in the cohort were treatment-naive and living with chronic HBV infection. Study conclusions and caveats: Tumors carried a top-250-clone fraction significantly exceeding that of blood (p = 0.039).

In the case of this clonotype: The target antigen is unknown.

The origin of this receptor is a woman aged 55-70 years with primary liver carcinoma and hepatitis B virus infection. The specimen sequenced was liver tumor tissue from sampling region 3. The subset was: tumor region T3, left-lateral pole.

The CDR3 coding sequence is TGTGCCAGCAGCTCAGGACCAGGACTGTTGGCTGAACAGTTCTTC. Translated, it gives CASSSGPGLLAEQFF. The rearrangement uses TRBV11-2 and TRBJ2-1, with D tentatively TRBD2 (5 bases). From germline, CDR1 is SGHAT and CDR2 FQNNGV. Between the trimmed V and J ends, which lost 4 bases and 13 bases, there was a span of 23 bases. The CDR3 contains 15 residues.